This T cell receptor (beta chain) was identified in a study of Ad26.COV2.S vaccination and SARS-CoV-2 variants (dated by TCRdb to 2020 to 2022). Concerning the study at large: Vaccine-arm donors were drawn from COV1001, a multicentre, randomized, double-blind, placebo-controlled phase I-IIa trial of Ad26.COV2.S in healthy adults. A total of around 32 samples were included in the TCR-sequenced set, comprising around 19 Ad26.COV2.S vaccine recipients, 5 placebo recipients and 8 SARS-CoV-2 convalescent individuals. Trial participants were randomized into five groups of five: low-dose or high-dose Ad26.COV2.S given once or twice, or placebo on both occasions. Blinding of investigators to trial group allocation was maintained during experiments and outcome assessment. Sequencing of the TCRbeta repertoire served to evaluate the specificity and breadth of SARS-CoV-2-reactive T cell receptors following Ad26.COV2.S vaccination. Ad26.COV2.S was given intramuscularly at 5x10^10 or 1x10^11 viral particles, as a single shot or as two shots 56 days apart. The research as a whole found: After vaccination, substantial breadth of spike-specific CD8+ and CD4+ T cell responses was reported. Ad26.COV2.S recipients had higher spike-specific TCR breadth than placebo recipients (P = 0.0014). The study lacked the statistical power to compare responses across vaccine doses or regimens. It was noted by the authors that total T cell responses may have been underestimated by the TCR breadth and depth analyses. Vaccine and placebo recipients had similar non-spike TCR breadth, a finding consistent with the vaccine containing only spike.

The immunoSEQ Assay was the method used to sequence TCRbeta CDR3 regions. After extraction, genomic DNA underwent amplification by bias-controlled multiplex PCR, followed by high-throughput sequencing. As for how the authors treated the data: To quantify the absolute abundance of every unique TCRbeta CDR3 region, sequences were collapsed and filtered. T cell fraction was estimated by normalizing TCRbeta template counts to usable DNA, with usable DNA measured through amplification of reference genes found in all nucleated cells. Repertoire TCRs were annotated as SARS-CoV-2-specific when V gene, CDR3 amino acid sequence and J gene were exactly matched to a known reactive TCR set. The reference SARS-CoV-2 TCR set was obtained from MIRA and was filtered for enrichment in COVID-19-positive ImmuneCODE repertoires, whereby public or cross-reactive TCRs were removed. Drawing on the MIRA antigens, annotated TCRs were analysed further at the level of specific ORF or position within ORF. Breadth was defined as the number of annotated unique rearrangements divided by the total number of unique productive rearrangements, and depth was defined as the summed frequency of the annotated unique rearrangements. TCR breadth was compared between groups using two-sided Wilcoxon rank-sum tests. The clones in this table, taken by TCRdb from immuneACCESS, are in-frame only. Not every clone is retained; where verified, under half of the shortfall comes from an unresolved V gene, and the cause of the rest is unknown. For V, J and clone size, that table is used; D and trimming come from the DNA. This sample lists over 400,000 clones; 90% were detected once. The ten largest clones add up to around 4.5% of the sample.

In light of the paper, this sample's treatment or condition label describes: roughly 20 received Ad26.COV2.S at low or high dose, single or two shots; several received placebo; per-sample allocation not given. Repertoires of vaccine and placebo recipients were sequenced from samples collected on day 63 after the first injection. Between 29 July and 7 August 2020, Cohort 1b enrolled approximately 26 adults aged 18-55 years at one site in Boston, USA. Ad26.COV2.S was a replication-incompetent adenovirus type 26 vector expressing a prefusion-stabilized SARS-CoV-2 spike protein from the original Wuhan strain. Concerning this clone itself: The specificity of this receptor is unknown. No base qualities exist here, and no much larger clone lies one base off it.

Trimming at the junction amounts to 1 base on V and 6 bases on J, and the germline ends lie 16 bases apart. Counted from cysteine to phenylalanine, this CDR3 has 15 amino acids. Only the CDR3 part of the read is kept: 45 bases, read in frame from the first base. Based on the germline V gene, the CDR1 and CDR2 sequences are SGHDT and YYEEEE. The clonotype was recovered from a person aged 18 to 65 who received the Ad26.COV2.S COVID-19 vaccine or a placebo. The rearrangement joined TRBV5-6 to TRBJ1-1; perhaps TRBD1 is the D gene, with 6 bases matching. The specimen comprised peripheral blood, sampled in a trial of Ad26.COV2.S vaccine versus placebo. The sequence in DNA is TGTGCCAGCAGCTTGATTTCAGGGGCATTTGCTGAAGCTTTCTTT. It translates to CASSLISGAFAEAFF.